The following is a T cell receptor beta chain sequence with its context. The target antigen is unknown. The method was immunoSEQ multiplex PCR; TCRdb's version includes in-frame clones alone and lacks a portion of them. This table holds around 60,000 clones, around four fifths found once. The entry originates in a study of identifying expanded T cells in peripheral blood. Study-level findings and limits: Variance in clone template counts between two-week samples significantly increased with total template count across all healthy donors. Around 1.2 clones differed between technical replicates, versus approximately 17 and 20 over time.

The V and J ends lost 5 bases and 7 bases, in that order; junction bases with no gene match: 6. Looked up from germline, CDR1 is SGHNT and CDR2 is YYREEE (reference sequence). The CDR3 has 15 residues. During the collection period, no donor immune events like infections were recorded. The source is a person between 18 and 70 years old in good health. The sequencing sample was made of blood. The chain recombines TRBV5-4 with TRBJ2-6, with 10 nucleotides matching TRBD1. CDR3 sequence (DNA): TGTGCCAGCAGACGACAGGGGGCGAGTGCCAACGTCCTGACTTTC. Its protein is CASRRQGASANVLTF. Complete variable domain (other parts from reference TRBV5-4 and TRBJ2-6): ETGVTQSPTHLIKTRGQQVTLRCSSQSGHNTVSWYQQALGQGPQFIFQYYREEENGRGNFPPRFSGLQFPNYSSELNVNALELDDSALYLCASRRQGASANVLTFGAGSRLTVL.